The present TCR beta chain was sequenced within a study of T cells in Graves' hyperthyroidism and ophthalmopathy. On the study more broadly: Peripheral blood collection took place at initial diagnosis, before any treatment.

This clonotype has at least ten counts. Its antigen is as yet unknown. Trimming stripped 5 bases from V and 3 bases from J, with 13 bases between. The CDR3 has 14 residues. Looked up from germline, CDR1 is LNHDA and CDR2 is SQIVND (reference sequence). TCR beta CDR3 sequences were amplified from RNA transcripts. TCR CDR3 underwent first-round RT-PCR with the HTBI primer set. MiXCR, applied by TCRdb to the multiplex PCR reads, yields one record per CDR3 protein. In the table there are hundreds of thousands of distinct CDR3 sequences, 38% of which are singletons. Study results and limitations: Stable hyperthyroidism was told apart from ophthalmopathy by a model built on 13 V-J features.

Clinical symptoms, serum thyroxine, TRAb, thyroid ultrasound and orbital computed tomography informed diagnoses. It was 8 to 10 ml of fresh peripheral blood that supplied the PBMCs. This TCR derives from a man younger than 35 with Graves' hyperthyroidism. The V and J genes are TRBV19 and TRBJ1-1; D unclear. Sample: blood. As DNA, the CDR3 is TGTGCCAGTAGTCCGGCAGTTGAGGACACTGAAGCTTTCTTT. It yields the protein CASSPAVEDTEAFF.